The sequence of this T cell receptor beta chain was determined in a study of shared clonotypes between healthy human individuals. The V and J ends lost 1 base and 1 base respectively, with 10 bases between them. CDR1 is SGHNT, CDR2 YYREEE, per germline (reference sequence). The length of the CDR3 is 15 residues. Here immunoSEQ multiplex PCR was the method, and the copy in TCRdb shows in-frame clones only, minus some. The table lists roughly 2.6 million clones, 90% to 95% of them singletons. This TCR derives from a man younger than 35 in good health. V gene TRBV5-4 combines with J gene TRBJ2-3; possible D gene TRBD2, 6 bases. Sequences were obtained from naive CD4+ T cells sorted from blood. Subset in this sample: CD45RA+ positively selected. CDR3 in amino acids: CASSLLGGGTDTQYF. Here the CDR3 DNA reads TGTGCCAGCAGCTTGCTGGGGGGTGGCACAGATACGCAGTATTTT.